This record concerns one T cell receptor (beta chain) sequence. Its target is unknown. The data are from a study of CD4 T cells in relation to SARS-CoV-2 and coronaviruses. The method was immunoSEQ multiplex PCR; TCRdb's version includes in-frame clones alone and lacks a portion of them. The table lists about 25,000 clones, over 70% of them singletons, with about an eighth in the top ten. V lost 0 bases to trimming and J lost 6 bases, with 3 bases between them. Germline values: CDR1 MNHEY, CDR2 SVGEGT. This CDR3 spans 12 amino acids. Unexposed donor CD4+ T cells date from about 2010-2018, before the COVID-19 pandemic. The cells were cultured for around ten days before CD4+ T cells were isolated.

Sequenced sample: CD4+ T cells from PBMCs, cultured in vitro. The J gene is TRBJ2-1, the V gene TRBV6-2 or TRBV6-3; D call uncertain. The receptor comes from a human donor in good health. CDR3: CASSYSPNEQFF. The CDR3 coding sequence is TGTGCCAGCAGTTACTCTCCCAATGAGCAGTTCTTC.